The 30 T cell receptor beta chains given below trace back to one sample, sequenced in a study of cytomegalovirus exposure and HLA in healthy donors. The PCR used 60 Vbeta and 13 Jbeta primers. Sequencing used immunoSEQ multiplex PCR; TCRdb keeps in-frame clones, though not all of them. The sample yields 100,000 or so clones, about 80% seen once. The sample comprised PBMCs. The receptor source for this set is a man under 40 in good health and CMV-seropositive.

The genes are TRBV5-1 and TRBJ2-2, with a tentative D call TRBD1 (6 bases). The germline V gene encodes CDR1 SGHRS and CDR2 YFSETQ. V lost 0 bases and J 3 bases, leaving 15 bases between the germline ends. The CDR3 sequence is 17 residues long. The CDR3 protein is CASSLDPTGTDTGELFF. The CDR3 DNA sequence: TGCGCCAGCAGCTTGGACCCCACAGGGACGGACACCGGGGAGCTGTTTTTT.

This clone was detected only once. J is TRBJ1-1 and V is TRBV5-1, with 7 positions matching TRBD1. Losses at the gene ends were 4 bases for V and 1 base for J; bases not matched to a gene: 10. The germline CDR1 and CDR2 sequences are SGHRS and YFSETQ. This CDR3 is 16 amino acids long. The CDR3 DNA is TGCGCCAGCAGCCCCCTGACGGCAGGGGGGAACACTGAAGCTTTCTTT. Translating it yields CASSPLTAGGNTEAFF.

V and J are TRBV7-2 and TRBJ1-1; possible D gene TRBD1, 5 bases. Per germline, CDR1 SGHTA and CDR2 FQGNSA. CDR3 size: 13 residues. The V end lost 1 base, the J end lost 11 bases, and 14 bases lay between the germline ends. This chain's CDR3 is CASSLVGVLAAFF. CDR3 sequence (DNA): TGTGCCAGCAGCTTAGTGGGGGTGCTAGCGGCTTTCTTT.

The chain is built from TRBV6-5 and TRBJ1-2; D gene unclear. Germline values: CDR1 MNHEY, CDR2 SVGAGI. V lost 6 bases and J 2 bases, leaving 10 bases between the germline ends. This CDR3 comprises 13 residues. CDR3 DNA sequence: TGTGCCAGCAGACTCGACGGGAACTATGGCTACACCTTC. Translation gives CASRLDGNYGYTF.

The chain employs TRBV18 and TRBJ1-1, with 8 bases aligning to TRBD1. The CDR3 covers 14 residues. CDR1 is KGHSH, CDR2 LQKENI, per germline. Trimming removed 6 bases from V and 0 bases from J; junction bases left unmatched: 3. This CDR3 reads CASSKQGVNTEAFF. CDR3 DNA sequence: TGTGCCAGCTCGAAACAGGGGGTGAACACTGAAGCTTTCTTT.

The genes are TRBV7-9 and TRBJ2-6; 11 bases fit TRBD1. CDR3 size: 19 residues. The V and J ends lost 2 bases and 0 bases, in that order; junction bases with no gene match: 6. Germline V gene lookup returns CDR1 SEHNR and CDR2 FQNEAQ (reference sequence). CDR3 loop: CASSLISGQGVSGANVLTF. CDR3 nucleotide sequence: TGTGCCAGCAGCTTAATATCGGGACAGGGGGTCTCTGGGGCCAACGTCCTGACTTTC. Variable domain in full (rest from reference TRBV7-9 and TRBJ2-6): DTGVSQNPRHKITKRGQNVTFRCDPISEHNRLYWYRQTLGQGPEFLTYFQNEAQLEKSRLLSDRFSAERPKGSFSTLEIQRTEQGDSAMYLCASSLISGQGVSGANVLTFGAGSRLTVL.

V usage is TRBV11-2 and J usage is TRBJ2-7, with 12 bases aligning to TRBD1. CDR3 length: 15 residues. Germline CDR1 and CDR2: SGHAT and FQNNGV. V lost 1 base, J lost 2 bases, and 0 bases stayed unmatched. This chain's CDR3 is CASSLGDRGPYEQYV. In DNA form, the CDR3 reads TGTGCCAGCAGCTTAGGGGACAGGGGGCCCTACGAGCAGTACGTC.

The rearrangement joins TRBV6-5 to TRBJ1-1; TRBD1 is a possible D gene (6 bases). The CDR3 length is 16 residues. The germline CDR1 and CDR2 sequences are MNHEY and SVGAGI. Trimming left V 0 bases short and J 4 bases short, with 15 bases between. The CDR3 here is CASSYSKDSRGTEAFF. In DNA, the CDR3 is TGTGCCAGCAGTTACTCGAAGGACAGTCGAGGCACTGAAGCTTTCTTT.

CDR3 region: CASSQRRGGRVGQETQYF. The CDR3 coding sequence is TGCGCCAGCAGCCAGCGCCGCGGCGGGAGAGTAGGCCAAGAGACCCAGTACTTC. This chain connects TRBV4-3 to TRBJ2-5; 7 bases align to TRBD2. Germline V gives CDR1 LGHNA, CDR2 YSLEER. The CDR3 length is 18 residues. With 3 bases clipped from V and 1 base from J, the junction kept 14 bases outside the gene matches.

This clone has a single count. V is TRBV9 and J is TRBJ2-7; D remains unclear. The CDR3 is made up of 15 amino acids. Trimming stripped 0 bases from V and 3 bases from J, with 13 bases between. CDR1 SGDLS and CDR2 YYNGEE come from the germline V gene. CDR3 residues: CASSVAGQEIYEQYF. The DNA of the CDR3 is TGTGCCAGCAGCGTAGCTGGGCAGGAAATCTACGAGCAGTACTTC.

The chain couples TRBV30 to TRBJ2-3; D possibly corresponds to TRBD2 (7 bases). The ends were cut back, 1 base at V and 0 bases at J, with 11 bases in the middle. CDR1 and CDR2 from the germline V gene are GTSNPN and SVGIG (reference sequence). The CDR3 is 15 residues long. CDR3 residues: CAWSGGGGSTDTQYF. CDR3 sequence (DNA): TGTGCCTGGAGTGGGGGAGGGGGTAGCACAGATACGCAGTATTTT.

The V call is TRBV15, the J call TRBJ1-2, with D unclear. Germline-derived CDR1 and CDR2 are LNHNV and YYDKDF (reference sequence). This CDR3 has 15 amino acids. The ends were cut back, 0 bases at V and 4 bases at J, with 12 bases in the middle. DNA of the CDR3: TGTGCCACCAGCAGAGAGCGGGAAGTCTTCTATGGCTACACCTTC. Translation gives CATSREREVFYGYTF.

CDR3 in amino acids: CSVEDSVGDEQYF. The CDR3 DNA reads TGCAGCGTTGAAGATAGTGTGGGAGACGAGCAGTACTTC. The rearrangement uses TRBV29-1 and TRBJ2-7; the D gene is possibly TRBD2 (5 bases). Per germline, CDR1 SQVTM and CDR2 ANQGSEA. The germline V and J ends were trimmed by 0 bases and 5 bases, with 11 bases remaining between them. This CDR3 contains 13 residues.

This chain uses TRBV5-1 with TRBJ2-3; 7 bases match TRBD2. Germline V CDR1 and CDR2: SGHRS, YFSETQ. This CDR3 has 15 amino acids. With 0 bases clipped from V and 3 bases from J, the junction kept 4 bases outside the gene matches. CDR3 nucleotide sequence: TGCGCCAGCAGCTTGGGGGGGGGTTCAACAGATACGCAGTATTTT. Translated, it gives CASSLGGGSTDTQYF.

This clone was observed a few times. The J gene is TRBJ1-1, the V gene TRBV9; perhaps TRBD1 as D (5 bases). The V end was cut by 4 bases, the J end by 1 base, with 8 bases between. The CDR3 totals 13 residues. CDR1 is SGDLS and CDR2 is YYNGEE in the germline V gene. CDR3 residues: CASSLGQNTEAFF. The CDR3 DNA follows: TGTGCCAGCAGCCTGGGGCAGAACACTGAAGCTTTCTTT.

The CDR3 spells CASSVAFELTGVGNTDTQYF. CDR3 coding DNA: TGTGCCAGCAGCGTAGCTTTCGAATTGACAGGGGTGGGAAACACAGATACGCAGTATTTT. The rearrangement joins TRBV9 to TRBJ2-3, with 8 bases lining up with TRBD1. Germline values: CDR1 SGDLS, CDR2 YYNGEE. The ends lost 0 bases at V and 2 bases at J; junction bases unmatched: 17. The CDR3 consists of 20 residues.

The sample holds a few counts of this clone. The chain has TRBV2 and TRBJ2-1; D is perhaps TRBD1 (6 bases). The CDR3 is made up of 15 amino acids. The V and J ends lost 2 bases and 1 base respectively, with 9 bases between them. Germline loops: CDR1 SNHLY, CDR2 FYNNEI. The CDR3 DNA sequence: TGTGCCAGCAGTGAACGGGACACATCCTACAATGAGCAGTTCTTC. Amino acids: CASSERDTSYNEQFF.

The chain links TRBV7-9 to TRBJ1-1; D is uncertain. The CDR3 has 14 residues. Trimming cost V 2 bases and J 0 bases, with 7 bases left between them. In germline, CDR1 is SEHNR, CDR2 FQNEAQ (reference sequence). CDR3 region: CASSLSHLNTEAFF. The CDR3 DNA reads TGTGCCAGCAGCTTATCACATTTGAACACTGAAGCTTTCTTT.

The chain carries TRBV5-1 and TRBJ1-2, with 10 bases that match TRBD1. CDR1 is SGHRS, CDR2 YFSETQ, per germline. V lost 0 bases and J lost 3; bases outside the gene matches: 2. The CDR3 is made up of 15 amino acids. The chain's CDR3 is CASSLETGGDYGYTF. The CDR3 DNA is TGCGCCAGCAGCTTGGAGACAGGGGGCGACTATGGCTACACCTTC.

This chain joins TRBV7-2 and TRBJ2-5, with TRBD2 matching 9 bases. The CDR3 has 18 residues. Germline CDR1 reads SGHTA; CDR2 reads FQGNSA. V shed 1 base, J shed 4 bases, and the junction held 13 bases outside the gene matches. CDR3 region: CASSLVLKAGGLIETQYF. In DNA, the CDR3 is TGTGCCAGCAGCTTAGTCCTCAAGGCGGGGGGGCTCATAGAGACCCAGTACTTC.

This clone was seen once. This sequence joins TRBV30 and TRBJ2-7; a possible D gene is TRBD1 (5 bases). Looked up from germline, CDR1 is GTSNPN and CDR2 is SVGIG (reference sequence). The CDR3 covers 12 residues. Trimming stripped 0 bases from V and 2 bases from J, with 5 bases between. CDR3 region: CAWSVGAYEQYF. CDR3 sequence (DNA): TGTGCCTGGAGTGTAGGGGCCTACGAGCAGTACTTC. Looking up the rest from reference TRBV30 and TRBJ2-7 gives the full variable domain: SQTIHQWPATLVQPVGSPLSLECTVEGTSNPNLYWYRQAAGRGLQLLFYSVGIGQISSEVPQNLSASRPQDRQFILSSKKLLLSDSGFYLCAWSVGAYEQYFGPGTRLTVT.

The chain recombines TRBV29-1 with TRBJ2-1, with TRBD2 identical over 7 bases. From germline, CDR1 is SQVTM and CDR2 ANQGSEA. The CDR3 consists of 11 residues. The V and J ends lost 5 bases and 15 bases, in that order; junction bases with no gene match: 10. This chain's CDR3 is CSVPGRGRGFF. The DNA for the CDR3 is TGCAGCGTTCCTGGGAGGGGACGGGGGTTCTTC.

This sequence joins TRBV13 and TRBJ2-3; 10 bases agree with TRBD1. The CDR3 is 16 amino acids. CDR1 is PRHDT, CDR2 FYEKMQ, per germline (reference sequence). The V and J ends lost 5 bases and 5 bases, in that order; junction bases with no gene match: 10. CDR3 protein: CASSTRTGGSKDTQYF. The CDR3 bases are TGTGCCAGCAGCACCCGGACAGGGGGTTCCAAAGATACGCAGTATTTT.

The chain couples TRBV5-1 to TRBJ1-4; no firm D call. Between the trimmed V and J ends, which lost 1 base and 6 bases, there was a span of 13 bases. CDR1 is SGHRS and CDR2 is YFSETQ in the germline V gene. CDR3 size: 15 residues. DNA for the CDR3: TGCGCCAGCAGCTTGCGAGGGAATAGTGATGAAAAACTGTTTTTT. Its translation is CASSLRGNSDEKLFF.

The J gene is TRBJ2-1, the V gene TRBV7-2, with D possibly TRBD2 on 5 matching bases. This CDR3 is built from 11 residues. Germline loops: CDR1 SGHTA, CDR2 FQGNSA. Trimming shortened V by 3 bases and J by 10 bases, and 7 bases separated the two germline ends. The CDR3: CASSFPGEQFF. The CDR3 DNA reads TGTGCCAGCAGCTTTCCGGGAGAGCAGTTCTTC.

The V and J genes are TRBV7-9 and TRBJ1-2, with unresolved D. Germline assignment: CDR1 SEHNR and CDR2 FQNEAQ (reference sequence). V shed 6 bases and J shed 7 bases, with 12 bases lying between them. This CDR3 comprises 12 residues. CDR3 sequence (DNA): TGTGCCAGCAGTTCTCAGGAGGGTGGCTACACCTTC. Protein sequence: CASSSQEGGYTF.

This rearrangement joins TRBV7-3 to TRBJ2-2; TRBD2 matches 11 bases. Germline CDR1 is SGHTA and CDR2 is FQGTGA. The CDR3 has 17 amino acids. The J segment lost 4 bases and the V segment lost 7 bases, leaving 11 bases of the junction unmatched. CDR3 in DNA: TGTGCCAGCACGGCTAGCGGGAGGCCCGGGGGCACCGGGGAGCTGTTTTTT. It encodes CASTASGRPGGTGELFF.

The DNA for the CDR3 is TGTGCCAGCAGCGCGACCCCTGGGCTAGCGGATGAGCAGTTCTTC. Protein sequence: CASSATPGLADEQFF. The chain recombines TRBV9 with TRBJ2-1, with 7 bases lining up with TRBD2. The length of the CDR3 is 15 residues. Germline CDR1 SGDLS, CDR2 YYNGEE. The trim removed 3 bases at V and 8 bases at J, leaving 11 bases unmatched.

This clone appeared once. The chain employs TRBV5-1 and TRBJ1-1; the D gene is possibly TRBD1 (6 bases). The CDR3 is made up of 15 amino acids. In germline, CDR1 is SGHRS, CDR2 YFSETQ. V lost 3 bases, J lost 0 bases, and 12 bases lay in between. CDR3 amino acids: CASSSSPGVNTEAFF. The CDR3 nucleotides read TGCGCCAGCAGCTCAAGCCCAGGGGTGAACACTGAAGCTTTCTTT.

This clone was detected only once. J is TRBJ2-7 and V is TRBV15, with D perhaps TRBD1 (7 bases). Trimming pared 4 bases from V and 7 bases from J, leaving 17 bases between. This CDR3 comprises 14 residues. The V gene's germline CDR1 is LNHNV and CDR2 YYDKDF (reference sequence). In DNA, the CDR3 is TGTGCCACCAGCACGAACAGGGGCGCGGGGGAGCAGTACTTC. It yields the protein CATSTNRGAGEQYF. The full variable domain, its missing parts supplied by reference TRBV15 and TRBJ2-7, is DAMVIQNPRYQVTQFGKPVTLSCSQTLNHNVMYWYQQKSSQAPKLLFHYYDKDFNNEADTPDNFQSRRPNTSFCFLDIRSPGLGDTAMYLCATSTNRGAGEQYFGPGTRLTVT.